The sequence of this T cell receptor beta chain was determined in a study of human T cells and chemical hapten exposure. Looking at the study overall: Diphenylcyclopropenone, dosed weekly to the scalp, was given to patients throughout the approximately 25-week study. Alopecia areata, totalis or universalis affected patients who were mostly female. Small differences in pooled library volume mainly drove the variation in TCR yields per sample.

A single record per CDR3 protein comes from TCRdb applying MiXCR to the RACE reads. The table shows some 180,000 distinct CDR3 sequences, with about 22% occurring only once. Study-level results: As patch test score rose, PT1 expanded TCR counts tended to rise as well.

Turning to this clonotype: Its antigen is still unknown.

Time point meaning: patch test 1, 2 weeks after DPC sensitization. The treatment is: therapeutic diphenylcyclopropenone sensitization with weekly scalp DPC. V lost 0 bases to trimming and J lost 3 bases, with 13 bases between them. CDR3 length equals 16 residues. Germline loops: CDR1 LGHDT, CDR2 YNNKEL (reference sequence). The clonotype originates from a woman between 45 and 60 years old with alopecia areata. Some clones in this sample may be carry-over from other donors' samples. The sample in question was whole blood, obtained in connection with sensitization to the hapten diphenylcyclopropenone (DPC). The V and J genes are TRBV3-1 and TRBJ2-3, with D tentatively TRBD1 (5 bases). The CDR3 DNA is TGTGCCAGCAGCCAAGAGGGCGTCAGGGCGACAGATACGCAGTATTTT. It is translated as CASSQEGVRATDTQYF.